One T cell receptor beta chain is described in this entry. This clonotype has ten or more counts. The target of this receptor is not known. No much larger clonotype is one base removed from it; base qualities were not supplied. What the time point label conveys for this sample: persistent/refractory GD, antithyroid drugs over 5 years with positive TRAb. For both TCR sequencing and RNA sequencing, RNA was extracted from PBMCs using TRIzol. The diagnosis of Graves' disease followed American Thyroid Association guidelines. Patients for the study were recruited at an endocrinology department in Xi'an, China. Each patient gave 8.5 to 9.5 milliliters of peripheral blood, collected in an EDTA anticoagulant tube. Ficoll Paque Plus density gradient separation was used to isolate PBMCs, and no additional T cell sorting was done. RNA quality was checked with an Agilent 2100 Bioanalyzer and agarose gel, and concentration with a NanoDrop 2000.

The library was made by multiplex PCR. Instrument used: Illumina HiSeq 4000. iRepertoire HTBI primers and Arm-PCR amplification of CDR3 regions were used to construct TCR beta libraries. Before sequencing, the PCR products underwent gel purification. Per the authors' processing: Across samples, around 58 TRBV and 13 to 15 TRBJ segments were identified and used for gene usage analysis of CDR3 amino acid clonotypes. COPE and FqMerger were used to merge filtered high-quality paired reads into contigs. BLAST was used to align contigs to IMGT TRBV, TRBD and TRBJ reference genes, with CDR3 defined following IMGT. Any clonotype with a frequency above 0.1% was classified as a highly expanded clone. Repertoire diversity was measured by Shannon entropy, and V-J evenness by the Gini coefficient. A clonotype was considered public if more than one individual shared it. Starting from the raw public reads, TCRdb applied fastp trimming at Q25, assembled clones with MiXCR and retained in-frame beta chains. Rows with a matching CDR3 protein are joined into one entry that keeps the most common DNA and genes. For this entry, the V and J calls and clone size follow TCRdb and not the study's own pipeline. The sample yields roughly 500,000 distinct CDR3 sequences; roughly 20% were counted once. The ten largest make up 7.8% of the sample.

This sample is part of a study of regulatory T cells in long-lasting Graves disease (dated by TCRdb to the early 2020s). Study-wide context: Persistent Graves' disease meant more than 5 years of antithyroid drug treatment with TSH receptor autoantibodies that stayed positive. Peripheral blood TCR sequencing and RNA sequencing compared persistent Graves' disease patients with newly diagnosed Graves' disease patients. The study took place in China and was registered as a clinical trial. TCR sequencing covered some 13 persistent and 20 or so newly diagnosed Graves' disease patients, around 33 samples in total. In the clinical cohort, patients with persistent Graves' disease had used antithyroid drugs for an average of about 9.3 years.

Summary of the overall study and its limitations: Only the TCR beta chain was sequenced and analyzed. Only peripheral blood was studied, because thyroid tissue, the primary lesion, was inaccessible. Compared with newly diagnosed patients, patients with persistent Graves' disease had lower TCR Shannon entropy and fewer highly expanded clones, which suggests clonal expansion. More public clonotypes were shared among persistent patients (2,741) than among newly diagnosed patients (roughly 1,000). Preferential use of TRBV28, TRBJ1-2 and TRBJ2-5 was observed in persistent disease, whereas TRBV20-1 and TRBJ2-1 were favored in newly diagnosed disease. The small sample size was acknowledged by the authors as a limitation that may reduce accuracy.

CDR1 and CDR2 are read off the germline V gene (reference sequence) as GTSNPN and SVGIG. V is shortened by 3 bases, J by 3 bases, and the region joining them spans 12 bases. Including cysteine and phenylalanine, the CDR3 has 13 amino acids. Only CDR3 DNA is held: 39 bases, read in frame from base 1. Sequences were derived from peripheral blood mononuclear cells (PBMCs), sampled when the disease was refractory, from a patient treated with antithyroid drugs. This TCR derives from a female donor with Graves disease. In this chain, TRBV30 is recombined with TRBJ2-7; 6 matching bases give a weak D call of TRBD1. The CDR3 loop reads CAWRAGAGYEQYF. The DNA is as follows: TGTGCCTGGAGGGCAGGGGCGGGCTACGAGCAGTACTTC.